One and the same sample provided the 17 T cell receptor beta chains below, sequenced in a study of control samples from healthy donors and cancer patients. Method: immunoSEQ multiplex PCR; TCRdb's copy keeps in-frame clones and lacks some. The table includes about 75,000 clones, 84% detected once. The sequenced sample consisted of blood. Receptors originate from a man aged 50 to 60 in good health.

This chain uses TRBV7-8 with TRBJ2-5; D gene unclear. CDR1 and CDR2 (germline): SGHVS, FQNEAQ. The V gene lost 4 bases and the J gene lost 2 bases, with 2 bases spanning the gap. CDR3 length: 11 residues. CDR3 nucleotide sequence: TGTGCCAGCAGCTCACAAGAGACCCAGTACTTC. Translating it yields CASSSQETQYF.

In its sample, this clone was seen once. The rearrangement joins TRBV4-3 to TRBJ2-5; tentatively, D is TRBD1 (6 bases). The V gene lost 7 bases and the J gene lost 2 bases, with 26 bases spanning the gap. The CDR3 extends over 18 amino acids. Germline assignment: CDR1 LGHNA and CDR2 YSLEER. CDR3 DNA sequence: TGCGCCAGCATACAGGGTTCATTTCTCTGTCATGGGCAAGAGACCCAGTACTTC. Protein: CASIQGSFLCHGQETQYF.

The chain combines TRBV7-9 with TRBJ2-3; tentatively, D is TRBD2 (6 bases). V was clipped by 0 bases and J by 6 bases, with 19 bases between them. Germline assignment: CDR1 SEHNR and CDR2 FQNEAQ (reference sequence). This CDR3 region has 17 residues. Here the CDR3 reads CASSLAKLAMGVDTQYF. In DNA, the CDR3 is TGTGCCAGCAGCTTAGCGAAGCTAGCGATGGGAGTGGATACGCAGTATTTT.

The genes are TRBV5-1 and TRBJ1-1; 7 nucleotides align to TRBD1. With V trimmed by 4 bases and J by 0 bases, 3 bases remained unmatched. The CDR3 is 14 residues long. Germline V gene data show CDR1 as SGHRS and CDR2 as YFSETQ. CDR3 protein: CASSRGQMNTEAFF. CDR3 nucleotide sequence: TGCGCCAGCAGCCGGGGACAGATGAACACTGAAGCTTTCTTT.

The CDR3 bases are TGTGCCAGCAGTTGGGGCACAGATACGCAGTATTTT. Amino acid sequence: CASSWGTDTQYF. V and J are TRBV2 and TRBJ2-3; D is unresolved. The ends were cut back, 5 bases at V and 1 base at J, with 4 bases in the middle. Germline values: CDR1 SNHLY, CDR2 FYNNEI. The CDR3 has 12 residues. The whole variable domain, filled in from reference TRBV2 and TRBJ2-3, reads EPEVTQTPSHQVTQMGQEVILRCVPISNHLYFYWYRQILGQKVEFLVSFYNNEISEKSEIFDDQFSVERPDGSNFTLKIRSTKLEDSAMYFCASSWGTDTQYFGPGTRLTVL.

The V gene is TRBV7-8, the J gene TRBJ2-7; TRBD1 matches 9 bases. The V gene end was trimmed by 2 bases and the J gene end by 3 bases; junction bases not matched to a gene: 2. The CDR3 spans 14 residues. CDR1 SGHVS and CDR2 FQNEAQ come from the germline V gene. The chain's CDR3 is CASSLLGQGYEQYF. CDR3 coding DNA: TGTGCCAGCAGCTTATTGGGACAGGGCTACGAGCAGTACTTC.

The chain uses TRBV5-1 and TRBJ1-1; maybe TRBD1 (6 bases). Trimming cost V 1 base and J 0 bases, with 19 bases left between them. This CDR3 contains 18 residues. CDR1 and CDR2 (germline): SGHRS, YFSETQ. The CDR3 DNA reads as TGCGCCAGCAGCTTGAATCCGGGACAAGTTCGCATGAACACTGAAGCTTTCTTT. Its translation: CASSLNPGQVRMNTEAFF.

In nucleotides, the CDR3 is TGTGCCAGCTCACCACCGGCGGGATCTGACGAGCAGTACTTC. Translated, it gives CASSPPAGSDEQYF. The J gene is TRBJ2-7, the V gene TRBV18, with D perhaps TRBD2 (6 bases). V lost 0 bases and J 5 bases, leaving 11 bases between the germline ends. The CDR3 has 14 residues. The germline V gene encodes CDR1 KGHSH and CDR2 LQKENI.

This chain connects TRBV12-3 or TRBV12-4 to TRBJ1-2; D gene ambiguous. V gave up 8 bases and J gave up 8 bases, with 15 bases separating them. CDR3 length: 12 amino acids. The CDR3 sequence is CASGQVSVGYTF. The CDR3 DNA follows: TGTGCCAGCGGTCAAGTGTCAGTGGGCTACACCTTC.

The V and J genes are TRBV19 and TRBJ2-5; 7 bases are shared with TRBD1. This CDR3 comprises 14 residues. Germline assignment: CDR1 LNHDA and CDR2 SQIVND (reference sequence). V was pared by 6 bases and J by 2 bases, with 6 bases of the junction left unmatched. CDR3 amino acids: CASRVGTAQETQYF. CDR3 in DNA: TGTGCCAGTAGAGTGGGGACAGCGCAAGAGACCCAGTACTTC.

This clone was recorded only once. V gene TRBV7-2 combines with J gene TRBJ2-1; no clear D gene. Germline V gene sequence: CDR1 SGHTA, CDR2 FQGNSA. Trimming removed 0 bases at V and 3 bases at J, with 6 bases between. The CDR3 consists of 14 residues. The CDR3 loop reads CASSLAADYNEQFF. For the CDR3, the DNA is TGTGCCAGCAGCTTAGCCGCGGACTACAATGAGCAGTTCTTC.

V and J are TRBV10-3 and TRBJ2-1; possibly TRBD1 or TRBD2 for D (5 bases each). The germline gives CDR1 ENHRY, CDR2 SYGVKD. This CDR3 has 16 amino acids. Trimming left V 3 bases short and J 5 bases short, with 17 bases between. CDR3 DNA: TGTGCCATCAGTGAATACTTCGGGGCCGAAAACAATGAGCAGTTCTTC. It encodes CAISEYFGAENNEQFF.

V usage is TRBV30 and J usage is TRBJ2-3; 13 bases match TRBD2. V dropped 8 bases and J dropped 8; count of bases not matched to a gene: 7. CDR3 length equals 13 residues. Germline lookup yields CDR1 GTSNPN and CDR2 SVGIG (reference sequence). DNA for the CDR3: TGTGCCGGGGGACTAGCGGGACTCTCTACGCAGTATTTT. It is translated as CAGGLAGLSTQYF.

The chain has TRBV18 and TRBJ1-3, with D possibly TRBD1 on 5 matching bases. Germline loops: CDR1 KGHSH, CDR2 LQKENI. The CDR3 length is 15 residues. V shed 1 base and J shed 0 bases, with 7 bases lying between them. The CDR3: CASSPRQLSGNTIYF. The CDR3 DNA follows: TGTGCCAGCTCACCACGACAGCTCTCTGGAAACACCATATATTTT.

This clone was seen a single time. The chain joins TRBV11-3 to TRBJ2-1; 12 bases match TRBD2. V shed 5 bases and J 6 bases; nucleotides not matched to a gene: 2. The CDR3 is 14 residues long. Germline CDR1 is SGHNT and CDR2 is YENEEA. The CDR3 loop is CASSRTSGINEQFF. CDR3 nucleotides: TGTGCCAGCAGCCGGACTAGCGGGATCAATGAGCAGTTCTTC. The full variable domain, in which reference TRBV11-3 and TRBJ2-1 provide the parts outside the CDR3, is EAGVVQSPRYKIIEKKQPVAFWCNPISGHNTLYWYLQNLGQGPELLIRYENEEAVDDSQLPKDRFSAERLKGVDSTLKIQPAELGDSAVYLCASSRTSGINEQFFGPGTRLTVL.

This chain links TRBV7-7 with TRBJ2-1; 8 bases fit TRBD1. CDR1 is SSHAT, CDR2 FNYEAQ, per germline (reference sequence). Trimming removed 5 bases from V and 9 bases from J; junction bases left unmatched: 12. The CDR3 has 15 amino acids. The CDR3 loop reads CASSASTGVGGEQFF. The CDR3 nucleotides are TGTGCCAGCAGCGCTTCGACAGGGGTTGGGGGTGAGCAGTTCTTC.

The CDR3 is CAWSRGSWNTEAFF. The CDR3 DNA reads as TGTGCCTGGAGTAGGGGCAGTTGGAACACTGAAGCTTTCTTT. This chain connects TRBV30 to TRBJ1-1; the D gene is possibly TRBD1 (5 bases). Deletions cut 2 bases from V and 1 base from J, with 11 bases between. The V gene's germline CDR1 is GTSNPN and CDR2 SVGIG (reference sequence). The CDR3 contains 14 residues.